This T cell receptor beta chain was sequenced in a study of blood T cell repertoires in COVID-19. As for the study in general: Acute and convalescent COVID-19 specimens originated in the United States, Italy and Spain.

Trimming left V 2 bases short and J 9 bases short, with 14 bases between. Per germline, CDR1 SGHTA and CDR2 FQGTGA. This CDR3 has 15 amino acids. In the authors' workflow: Reference gene primer amplification gave nucleated cell count estimates. Generated by immunoSEQ multiplex PCR, the TCRdb table keeps only in-frame clones and is missing some. V and J calls and clone size are given by that table; D and trimming were obtained from the DNA. The table shows over 110,000 clones, with approximately 80% occurring only once. The sample comprised peripheral blood. The sequence was obtained from a human donor in a cohort sampled during active COVID-19. The chain combines TRBV7-3 with TRBJ1-6; unclear D gene. CDR3 DNA: TGTGCCAGCAGCTTACAGGCGACGGTGGGTTCACCCCTCCACTTT. Translating it yields CASSLQATVGSPLHF.